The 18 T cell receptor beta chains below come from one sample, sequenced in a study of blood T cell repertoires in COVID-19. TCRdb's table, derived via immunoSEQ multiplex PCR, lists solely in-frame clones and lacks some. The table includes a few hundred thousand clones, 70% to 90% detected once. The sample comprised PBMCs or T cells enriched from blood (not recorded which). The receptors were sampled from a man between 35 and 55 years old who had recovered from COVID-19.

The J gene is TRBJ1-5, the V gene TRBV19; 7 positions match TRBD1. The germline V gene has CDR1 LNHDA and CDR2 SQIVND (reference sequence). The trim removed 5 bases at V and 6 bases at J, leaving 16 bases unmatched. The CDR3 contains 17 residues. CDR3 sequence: CASSHRLERGLGQPQHF. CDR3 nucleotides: TGTGCCAGTAGTCACAGGCTCGAAAGGGGGCTGGGTCAGCCCCAGCATTTT.

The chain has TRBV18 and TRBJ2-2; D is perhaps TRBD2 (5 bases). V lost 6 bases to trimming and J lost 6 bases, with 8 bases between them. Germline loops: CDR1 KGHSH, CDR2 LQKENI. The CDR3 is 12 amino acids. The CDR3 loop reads CASSLGAGELFF. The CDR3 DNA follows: TGTGCCAGCTCCCTCGGGGCCGGGGAGCTGTTTTTT.

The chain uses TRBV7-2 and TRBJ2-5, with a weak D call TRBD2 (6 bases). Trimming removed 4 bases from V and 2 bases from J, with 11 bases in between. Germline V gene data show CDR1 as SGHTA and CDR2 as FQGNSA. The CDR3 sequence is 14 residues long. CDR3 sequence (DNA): TGTGCCAGCAGCTACCCGGGACTTCAAGAGACCCAGTACTTC. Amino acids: CASSYPGLQETQYF.

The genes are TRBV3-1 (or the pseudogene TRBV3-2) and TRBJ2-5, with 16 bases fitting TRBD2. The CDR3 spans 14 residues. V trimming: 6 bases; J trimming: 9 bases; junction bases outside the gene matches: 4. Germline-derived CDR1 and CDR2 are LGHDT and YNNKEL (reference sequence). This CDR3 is CASSGTSGRVSQYF. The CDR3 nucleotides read TGTGCCAGCAGTGGGACTAGCGGGAGGGTCTCCCAGTACTTC.

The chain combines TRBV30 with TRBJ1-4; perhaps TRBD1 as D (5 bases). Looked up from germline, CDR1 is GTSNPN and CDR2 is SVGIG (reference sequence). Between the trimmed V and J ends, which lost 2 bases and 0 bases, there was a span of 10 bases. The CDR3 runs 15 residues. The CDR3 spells CAWSRQIATNEKLFF. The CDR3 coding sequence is TGTGCCTGGAGTCGACAGATAGCAACTAATGAAAAACTGTTTTTT.

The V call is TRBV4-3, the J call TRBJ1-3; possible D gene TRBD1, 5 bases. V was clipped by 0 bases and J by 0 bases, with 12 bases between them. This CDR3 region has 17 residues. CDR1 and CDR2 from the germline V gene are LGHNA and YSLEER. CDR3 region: CASSQDARRDSGNTIYF. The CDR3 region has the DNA TGCGCCAGCAGCCAAGACGCGCGCAGGGACTCTGGAAACACCATATATTTT.

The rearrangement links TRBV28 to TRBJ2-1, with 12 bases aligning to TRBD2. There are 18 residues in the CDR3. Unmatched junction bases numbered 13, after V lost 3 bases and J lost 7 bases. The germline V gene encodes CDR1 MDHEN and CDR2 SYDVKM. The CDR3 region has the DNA TGTGCCAGCAGTTTCGAGGCAGGATTAACTAGCGGGAGGAATGAGCAGTTCTTC. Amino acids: CASSFEAGLTSGRNEQFF.

CDR3 protein: CAWNRPAVDGYTF. The CDR3 nucleotides are TGTGCCTGGAATCGTCCTGCGGTGGATGGCTACACCTTC. V and J are TRBV30 and TRBJ1-2; the D is unclear. Trimming removed 4 bases at V and 6 bases at J, with 15 bases between. There are 13 residues in the CDR3. CDR1 is GTSNPN, CDR2 SVGIG, per germline (reference sequence).

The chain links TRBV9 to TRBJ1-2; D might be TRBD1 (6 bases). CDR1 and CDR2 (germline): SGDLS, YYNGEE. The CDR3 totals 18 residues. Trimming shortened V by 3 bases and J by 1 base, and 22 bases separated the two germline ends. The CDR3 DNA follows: TGTGCCAGCAGCGCCTCCGGGACACCGGAACGTAATAACTATGGCTACACCTTC. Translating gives CASSASGTPERNNYGYTF.

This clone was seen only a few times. The CDR3: CSVAEEGVGSPLHF. CDR3 coding DNA: TGCAGCGTTGCCGAAGAGGGAGTGGGTTCACCCCTCCACTTT. The V call is TRBV29-1, the J call TRBJ1-6, with D uncertain. In germline, CDR1 is SQVTM, CDR2 ANQGSEA. The length of the CDR3 is 14 residues. Trimming left V 4 bases short and J 9 bases short, with 16 bases between.

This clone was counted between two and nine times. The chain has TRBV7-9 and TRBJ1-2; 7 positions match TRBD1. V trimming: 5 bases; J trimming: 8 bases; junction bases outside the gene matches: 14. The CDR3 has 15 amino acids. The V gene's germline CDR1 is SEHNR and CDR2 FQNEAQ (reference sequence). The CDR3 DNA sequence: TGTGCCAGCAGCCGAGGGACAGTCTCGTCCCTAGGCTACACCTTC. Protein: CASSRGTVSSLGYTF.

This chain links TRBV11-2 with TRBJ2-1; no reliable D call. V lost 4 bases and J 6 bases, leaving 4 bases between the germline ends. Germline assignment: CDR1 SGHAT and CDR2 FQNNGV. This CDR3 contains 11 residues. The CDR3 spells CASSSINEQFF. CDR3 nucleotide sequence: TGTGCCAGCAGCTCAATCAATGAGCAGTTCTTC.

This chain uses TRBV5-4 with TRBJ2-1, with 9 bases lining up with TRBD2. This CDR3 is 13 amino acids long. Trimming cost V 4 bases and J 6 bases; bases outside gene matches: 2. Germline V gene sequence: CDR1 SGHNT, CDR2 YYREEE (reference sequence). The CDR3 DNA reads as TGTGCCAGCAGCCTAGCGGGGTCCAATGAGCAGTTCTTC. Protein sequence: CASSLAGSNEQFF.

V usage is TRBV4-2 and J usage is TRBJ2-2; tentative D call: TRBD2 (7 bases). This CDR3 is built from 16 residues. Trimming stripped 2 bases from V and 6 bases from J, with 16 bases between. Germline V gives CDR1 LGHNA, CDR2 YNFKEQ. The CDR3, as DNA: TGTGCCAGCAGCCAAACCCGGGGGGCAGGGTCCGGGGAGCTGTTTTTT. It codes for CASSQTRGAGSGELFF.

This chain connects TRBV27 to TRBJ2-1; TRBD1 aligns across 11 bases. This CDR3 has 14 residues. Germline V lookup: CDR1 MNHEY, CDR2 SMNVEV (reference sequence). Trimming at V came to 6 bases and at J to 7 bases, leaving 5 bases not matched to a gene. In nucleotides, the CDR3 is TGTGCCAGCAGCCTTGGACAGGGGGCGAATGAGCAGTTCTTC. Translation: CASSLGQGANEQFF.

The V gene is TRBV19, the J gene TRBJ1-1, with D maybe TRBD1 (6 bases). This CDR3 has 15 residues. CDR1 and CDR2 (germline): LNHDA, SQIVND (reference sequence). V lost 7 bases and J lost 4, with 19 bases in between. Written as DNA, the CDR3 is TGTGCCAGTATCCCCGAGGGGGGGCGAGGCACTGAAGCTTTCTTT. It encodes CASIPEGGRGTEAFF.

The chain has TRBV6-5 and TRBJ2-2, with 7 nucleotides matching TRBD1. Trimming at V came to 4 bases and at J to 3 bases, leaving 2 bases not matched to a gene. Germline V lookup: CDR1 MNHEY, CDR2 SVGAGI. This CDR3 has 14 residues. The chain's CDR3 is CASSFGQDTGELFF. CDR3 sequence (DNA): TGTGCCAGCAGTTTCGGACAGGACACCGGGGAGCTGTTTTTT.

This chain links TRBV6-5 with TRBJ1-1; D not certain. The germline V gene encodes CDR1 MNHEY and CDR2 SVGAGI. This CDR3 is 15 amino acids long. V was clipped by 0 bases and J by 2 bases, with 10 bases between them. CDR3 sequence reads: CASSYSGAVNTEAFF. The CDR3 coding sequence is TGTGCCAGCAGTTACTCAGGAGCGGTAAACACTGAAGCTTTCTTT.